Shown below are 8 T cell receptor beta chains from a single sample sequenced in a study of T cells in Graves' hyperthyroidism and ophthalmopathy. Amplification of TCR beta CDR3 regions used RNA as the template. With the HTBI primer set, the TCR CDR3 went through a first round of RT-PCR. TCRdb analysed the multiplex PCR reads with MiXCR anew, one entry per CDR3 protein. This sample has 150,000 to 200,000 distinct CDR3 sequences, with about 17% found just once. Sample: blood. The receptors originated from a woman aged 45-60 years with Graves' hyperthyroidism.

This clonotype has a count of ten or more. The J gene is TRBJ1-1, the V gene TRBV5-1; weak D call: TRBD1 (6 bases). CDR3 length equals 14 residues. The germline V gene has CDR1 SGHRS and CDR2 YFSETQ. V shed 1 base and J shed 1 base, with 8 bases lying between them. Here the CDR3 reads CASSLTGWNTEAFF. As DNA, the CDR3 is TGCGCCAGCAGCTTGACAGGGTGGAACACTGAAGCTTTCTTT. The whole variable domain, filled in from reference TRBV5-1 and TRBJ1-1, reads KAGVTQTPRYLIKTRGQQVTLSCSPISGHRSVSWYQQTPGQGLQFLFEYFSETQRNKGNFPGRFSGRQFSNSRSEMNVSTLELGDSALYLCASSLTGWNTEAFFGQGTRLTVV.

This clonotype was counted only a few times. J is TRBJ1-6 and V is TRBV27; no firm D call. This CDR3 comprises 15 residues. CDR1 is MNHEY and CDR2 is SMNVEV in the germline V gene (reference sequence). V was trimmed by 0 bases and J by 5 bases, leaving 8 bases between them. The DNA of the CDR3 is TGTGCCAGCAGTTTATCGGGCCTACATAATTCACCCCTCCACTTT. Encoded protein: CASSLSGLHNSPLHF.

This clonotype was counted ten times or more. The chain links TRBV20-1 to TRBJ1-2; D unresolved. Germline CDR1 is DFQATT and CDR2 is SNEGSKA (reference sequence). CDR3 length: 15 residues. V lost 3 bases, J lost 5 bases, and 19 bases lay in between. The CDR3 DNA follows: TGCAGTGCTAGGGGAGAGGCGGCTTCCCTATATGGCTACACCTTC. Translating gives CSARGEAASLYGYTF.

This clonotype was counted ten times or more. V gene TRBV11-2 combines with J gene TRBJ1-1; D is uncertain. V lost 5 bases and J lost 4, with 8 bases in between. This CDR3 region has 12 residues. Germline V gene sequence: CDR1 SGHAT, CDR2 FQNNGV. DNA for the CDR3: TGTGCCAGCAGCCAAGGGCTCACTGAAGCTTTCTTT. Translated: CASSQGLTEAFF. Variable domain in full (rest from reference TRBV11-2 and TRBJ1-1): EAGVAQSPRYKIIEKRQSVAFWCNPISGHATLYWYQQILGQGPKLLIQFQNNGVVDDSQLPKDRFSAERLKGVDSTLKIQPAKLEDSAVYLCASSQGLTEAFFGQGTRLTVV.

This clonotype was recorded a few times. The CDR3 is CASLRDSSTDTQYF. The CDR3 DNA follows: TGCGCCAGCCTCCGGGACAGTAGCACAGATACGCAGTATTTT. V usage is TRBV5-1 and J usage is TRBJ2-3; TRBD1 matches at 7 bases. CDR1 SGHRS and CDR2 YFSETQ come from the germline V gene. This CDR3 has 14 residues. With V trimmed by 7 bases and J by 0 bases, 5 bases remained unmatched. Looking up the rest from reference TRBV5-1 and TRBJ2-3 gives the full variable domain: KAGVTQTPRYLIKTRGQQVTLSCSPISGHRSVSWYQQTPGQGLQFLFEYFSETQRNKGNFPGRFSGRQFSNSRSEMNVSTLELGDSALYLCASLRDSSTDTQYFGPGTRLTVL.

This clonotype was detected many times. The chain combines TRBV7-9 with TRBJ2-7, with D hard to call. The CDR3 consists of 12 residues. The V gene lost 2 bases and the J gene lost 3 bases, with 5 bases spanning the gap. Germline CDR1 reads SEHNR; CDR2 reads FQNEAQ (reference sequence). CDR3 bases: TGTGCCAGCAGCTTAATCCGCTACGAGCAGTACTTC. Protein sequence: CASSLIRYEQYF.

There are many counts of this clonotype. The V and J genes are TRBV5-1 and TRBJ1-1, with TRBD1 matching 7 bases. Germline CDR1 SGHRS, CDR2 YFSETQ. This CDR3 has 19 residues. J gave up 0 bases and V 4 bases, and 18 bases lay outside the gene matches. The CDR3 nucleotides read TGCGCCAGCAGCCCAACGACAGGGCCTATTTCCATTATGAACACTGAAGCTTTCTTT. Its translation is CASSPTTGPISIMNTEAFF.

This clonotype was seen at least ten times. The chain couples TRBV9 to TRBJ2-3, with 15 bases identical to TRBD2. Trimming at V came to 3 bases and at J to 6 bases, leaving 11 bases not matched to a gene. CDR1 SGDLS and CDR2 YYNGEE come from the germline V gene. This CDR3 spans 18 amino acids. CDR3 loop: CASSAWTSGGADPDTQYF. DNA for the CDR3: TGTGCCAGCAGCGCGTGGACTAGCGGGGGGGCCGATCCTGATACGCAGTATTTT.